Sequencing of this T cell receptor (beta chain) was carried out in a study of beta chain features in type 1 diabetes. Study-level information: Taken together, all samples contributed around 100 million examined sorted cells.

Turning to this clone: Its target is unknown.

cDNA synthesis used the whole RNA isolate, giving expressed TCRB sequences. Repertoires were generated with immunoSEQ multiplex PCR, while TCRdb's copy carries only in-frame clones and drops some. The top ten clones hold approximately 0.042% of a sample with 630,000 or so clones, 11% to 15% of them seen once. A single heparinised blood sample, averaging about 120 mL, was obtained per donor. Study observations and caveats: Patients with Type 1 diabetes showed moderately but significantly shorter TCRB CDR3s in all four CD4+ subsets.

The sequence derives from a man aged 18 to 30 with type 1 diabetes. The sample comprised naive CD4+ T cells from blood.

The CDR3 protein is CASSPDPGGIQETQYF. The CDR3 DNA sequence: TGTGCCAGCAGCCCTGACCCCGGGGGAATTCAAGAGACCCAGTACTTC. J is TRBJ2-5 and V is TRBV5-6; the D gene is possibly TRBD2 (6 bases). Germline CDR1 and CDR2: SGHDT and YYEEEE. The length of the CDR3 is 16 residues. Trimming shortened V by 4 bases and J by 2 bases, and 18 bases separated the two germline ends.